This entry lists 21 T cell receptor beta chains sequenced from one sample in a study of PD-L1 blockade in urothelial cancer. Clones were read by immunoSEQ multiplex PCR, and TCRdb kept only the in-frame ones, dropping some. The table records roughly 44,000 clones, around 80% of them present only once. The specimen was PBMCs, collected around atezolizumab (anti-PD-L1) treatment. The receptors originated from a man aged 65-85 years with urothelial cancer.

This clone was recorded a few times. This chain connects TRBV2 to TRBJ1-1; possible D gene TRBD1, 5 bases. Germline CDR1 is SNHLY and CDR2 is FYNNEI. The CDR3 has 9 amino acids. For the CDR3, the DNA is TGTGTTCAGGGCGTTGAAGCTTTCTTT. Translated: CVQGVEAFF.

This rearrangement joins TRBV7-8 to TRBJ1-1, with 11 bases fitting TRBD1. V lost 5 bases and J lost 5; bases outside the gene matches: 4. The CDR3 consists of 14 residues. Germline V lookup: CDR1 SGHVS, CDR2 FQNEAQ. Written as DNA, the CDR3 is TGTGCCAGCAGCCGCGGGACAGGGGGTACTGAAGCTTTCTTT. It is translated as CASSRGTGGTEAFF. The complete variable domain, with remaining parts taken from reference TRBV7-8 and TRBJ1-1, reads GAGVSQSPRYKVAKRGQDVALRCDPISGHVSLFWYQQALGQGPEFLTYFQNEAQLDKSGLPSDRFFAERPEGSVSTLKIQRTQQEDSAVYLCASSRGTGGTEAFFGQGTRLTVV.

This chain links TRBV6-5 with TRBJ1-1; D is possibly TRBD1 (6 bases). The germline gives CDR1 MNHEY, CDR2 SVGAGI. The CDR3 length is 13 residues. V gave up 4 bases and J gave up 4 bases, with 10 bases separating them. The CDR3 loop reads CASSSQGSTEAFF. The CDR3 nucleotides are TGTGCCAGCAGTTCCCAGGGGAGCACTGAAGCTTTCTTT.

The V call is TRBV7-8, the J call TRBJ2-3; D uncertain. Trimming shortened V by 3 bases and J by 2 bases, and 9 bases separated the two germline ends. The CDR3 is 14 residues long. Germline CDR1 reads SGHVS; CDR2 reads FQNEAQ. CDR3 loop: CASSFVQITDTQYF. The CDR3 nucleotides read TGTGCCAGCAGCTTCGTTCAGATCACAGATACGCAGTATTTT.

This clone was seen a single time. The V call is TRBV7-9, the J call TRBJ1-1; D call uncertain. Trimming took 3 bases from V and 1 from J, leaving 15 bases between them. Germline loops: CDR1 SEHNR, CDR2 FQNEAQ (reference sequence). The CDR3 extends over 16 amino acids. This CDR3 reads CASSFWAGGRNTEAFF. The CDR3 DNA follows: TGTGCCAGCAGCTTTTGGGCCGGAGGCCGGAACACTGAAGCTTTCTTT.

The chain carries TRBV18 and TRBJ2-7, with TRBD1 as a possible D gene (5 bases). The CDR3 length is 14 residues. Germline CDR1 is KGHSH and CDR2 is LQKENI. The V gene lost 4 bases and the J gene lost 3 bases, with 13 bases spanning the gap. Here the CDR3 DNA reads TGTGCCAGCTCACGTGGGCAGGGAAACTACGAGCAGTACTTC. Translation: CASSRGQGNYEQYF.

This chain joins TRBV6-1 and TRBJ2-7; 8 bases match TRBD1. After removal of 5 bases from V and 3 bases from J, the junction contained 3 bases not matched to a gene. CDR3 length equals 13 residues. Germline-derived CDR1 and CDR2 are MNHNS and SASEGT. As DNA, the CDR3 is TGTGCCAGCAGTCAGGGGGCGCGCTACGAGCAGTACTTC. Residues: CASSQGARYEQYF.

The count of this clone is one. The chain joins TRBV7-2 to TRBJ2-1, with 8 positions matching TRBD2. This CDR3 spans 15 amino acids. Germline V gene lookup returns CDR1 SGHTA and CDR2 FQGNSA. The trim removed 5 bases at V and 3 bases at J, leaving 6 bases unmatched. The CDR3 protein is CASSEGLAGYNEQFF. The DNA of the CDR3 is TGTGCCAGCAGCGAAGGTCTAGCGGGCTACAATGAGCAGTTCTTC.

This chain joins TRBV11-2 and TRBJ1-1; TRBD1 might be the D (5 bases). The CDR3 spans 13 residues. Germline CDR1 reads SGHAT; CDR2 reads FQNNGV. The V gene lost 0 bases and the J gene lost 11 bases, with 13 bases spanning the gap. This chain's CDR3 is CASSLDRGVDAFF. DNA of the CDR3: TGTGCCAGCAGCTTAGATCGGGGGGTAGACGCTTTCTTT. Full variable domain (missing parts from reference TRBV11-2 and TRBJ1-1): EAGVAQSPRYKIIEKRQSVAFWCNPISGHATLYWYQQILGQGPKLLIQFQNNGVVDDSQLPKDRFSAERLKGVDSTLKIQPAKLEDSAVYLCASSLDRGVDAFFGQGTRLTVV.

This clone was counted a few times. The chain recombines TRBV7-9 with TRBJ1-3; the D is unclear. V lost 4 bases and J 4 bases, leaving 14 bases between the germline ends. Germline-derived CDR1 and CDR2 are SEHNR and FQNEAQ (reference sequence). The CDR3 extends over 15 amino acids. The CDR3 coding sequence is TGTGCCAGCAGCTCGAGTTCCTGGTCGGGAAACACCATATATTTT. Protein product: CASSSSSWSGNTIYF. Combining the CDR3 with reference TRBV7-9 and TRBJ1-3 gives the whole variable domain DTGVSQNPRHKITKRGQNVTFRCDPISEHNRLYWYRQTLGQGPEFLTYFQNEAQLEKSRLLSDRFSAERPKGSFSTLEIQRTEQGDSAMYLCASSSSSWSGNTIYFGEGSWLTVV.

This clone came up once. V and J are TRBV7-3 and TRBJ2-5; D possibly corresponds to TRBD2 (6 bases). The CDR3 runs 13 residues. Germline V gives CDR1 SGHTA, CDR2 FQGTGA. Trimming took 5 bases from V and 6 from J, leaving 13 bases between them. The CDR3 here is CASSPPGDQTQYF. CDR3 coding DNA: TGTGCCAGCAGCCCTCCGGGGGATCAGACCCAGTACTTC. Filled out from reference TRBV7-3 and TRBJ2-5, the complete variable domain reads GAGVSQTPSNKVTEKGKYVELRCDPISGHTALYWYRQSLGQGPEFLIYFQGTGAADDSGLPNDRFFAVRPEGSVSTLKIQRTERGDSAVYLCASSPPGDQTQYFGPGTRLLVL.

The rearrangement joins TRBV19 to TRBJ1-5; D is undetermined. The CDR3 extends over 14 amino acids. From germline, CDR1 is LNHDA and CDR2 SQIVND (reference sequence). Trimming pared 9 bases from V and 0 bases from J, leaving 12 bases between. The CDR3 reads CASQQFYSNQPQHF. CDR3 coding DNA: TGTGCCAGCCAACAGTTTTATAGCAATCAGCCCCAGCATTTT.

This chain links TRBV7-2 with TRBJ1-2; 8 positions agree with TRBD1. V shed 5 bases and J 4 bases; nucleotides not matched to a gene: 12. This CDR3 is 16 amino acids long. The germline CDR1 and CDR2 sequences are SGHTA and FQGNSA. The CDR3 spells CASSPGLRDRSYGYTF. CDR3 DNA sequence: TGTGCCAGCAGCCCTGGCCTTCGGGACAGGTCCTATGGCTACACCTTC. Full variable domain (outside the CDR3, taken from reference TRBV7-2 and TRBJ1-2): GAGVSQSPSNKVTEKGKDVELRCDPISGHTALYWYRQSLGQGLEFLIYFQGNSAPDKSGLPSDRFSAERTGGSVSTLTIQRTQQEDSAVYLCASSPGLRDRSYGYTFGSGTRLTVV.

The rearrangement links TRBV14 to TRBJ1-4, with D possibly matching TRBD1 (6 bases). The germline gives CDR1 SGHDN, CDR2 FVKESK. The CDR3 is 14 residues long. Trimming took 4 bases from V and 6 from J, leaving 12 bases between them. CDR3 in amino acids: CASSRGGGDEKLFF. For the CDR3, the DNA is TGTGCCAGCAGCCGAGGGGGTGGAGATGAAAAACTGTTTTTT.

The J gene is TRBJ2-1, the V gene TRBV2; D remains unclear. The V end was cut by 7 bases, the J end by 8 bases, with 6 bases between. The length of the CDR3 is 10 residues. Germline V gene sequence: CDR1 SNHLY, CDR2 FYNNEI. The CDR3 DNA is TGTGCCAGCATTGGGCATGAGCAGTTCTTC. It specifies CASIGHEQFF.

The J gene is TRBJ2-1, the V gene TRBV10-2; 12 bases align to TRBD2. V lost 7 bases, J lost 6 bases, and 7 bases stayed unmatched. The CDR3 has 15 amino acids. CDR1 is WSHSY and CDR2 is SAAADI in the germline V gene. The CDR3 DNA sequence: TGCGCCAGCATGGTGGCTAGCGGGAGGGCCAATGAGCAGTTCTTC. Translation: CASMVASGRANEQFF.

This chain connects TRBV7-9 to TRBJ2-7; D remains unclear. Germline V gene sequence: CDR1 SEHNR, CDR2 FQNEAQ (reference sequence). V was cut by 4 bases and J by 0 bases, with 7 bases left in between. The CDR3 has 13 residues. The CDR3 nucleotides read TGTGCCAGCAGCTCCTCGAGCTCCTACGAGCAGTACTTC. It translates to CASSSSSSYEQYF.

The CDR3: CASSLGLAGEQYF. The CDR3 DNA is TGTGCCAGCAGCCTCGGACTAGCGGGCGAGCAGTACTTC. The V and J genes are TRBV5-6 and TRBJ2-7; TRBD2 agrees at 11 bases. The germline gives CDR1 SGHDT, CDR2 YYEEEE. V gave up 4 bases and J gave up 6 bases; unmatched junction bases: 3. The CDR3 extends over 13 amino acids.

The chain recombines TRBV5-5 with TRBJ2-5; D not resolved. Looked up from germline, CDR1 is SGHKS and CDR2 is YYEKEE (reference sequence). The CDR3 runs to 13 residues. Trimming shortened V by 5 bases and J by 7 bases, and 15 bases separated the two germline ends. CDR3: CASSENSVWTQYF. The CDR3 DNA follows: TGTGCCAGCAGTGAGAACAGTGTGTGGACCCAGTACTTC.

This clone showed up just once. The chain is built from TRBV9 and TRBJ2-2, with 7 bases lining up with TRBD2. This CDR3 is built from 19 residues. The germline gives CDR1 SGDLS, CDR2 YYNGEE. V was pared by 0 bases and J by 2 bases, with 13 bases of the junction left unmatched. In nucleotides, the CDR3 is TGTGCCAGCAGCGTAGCTCAATGGGGGGGACTAACCAACACCGGGGAGCTGTTTTTT. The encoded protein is CASSVAQWGGLTNTGELFF.

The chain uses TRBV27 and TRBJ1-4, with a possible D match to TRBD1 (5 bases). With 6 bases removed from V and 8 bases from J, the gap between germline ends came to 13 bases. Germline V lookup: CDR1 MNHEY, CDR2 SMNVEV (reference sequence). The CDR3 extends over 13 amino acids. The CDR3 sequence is CASSRRGGEKLFF. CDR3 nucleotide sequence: TGTGCCAGCAGCCGCCGGGGGGGAGAAAAACTGTTTTTT.